These 21 T cell receptor beta chains were all obtained from the same sample, sequenced in a study of blood T cell repertoires in COVID-19. Produced via immunoSEQ multiplex PCR; TCRdb's table is partial and in-frame only. Among about 430,000 clones listed, more than 75% were seen once. Sequenced sample: PBMCs or T cells enriched from blood (not recorded which). Receptor source: a woman in her 30s with acute COVID-19.

CDR3 sequence reads: CASSARLAGATQYF. CDR3 coding DNA: TGTGCCAGCAGCGCCAGACTAGCGGGGGCAACCCAGTACTTC. The chain joins TRBV9 to TRBJ2-5; 12 bases line up with TRBD2. The CDR3 runs to 14 residues. J lost 8 bases, V lost 3 bases, and 5 bases had no gene match. Per germline, CDR1 SGDLS and CDR2 YYNGEE.

V is TRBV7-2 and J is TRBJ1-1, with 7 bases aligning to TRBD1. Germline loops: CDR1 SGHTA, CDR2 FQGNSA. This CDR3 spans 13 amino acids. Trimming cost V 5 bases and J 5 bases; bases outside gene matches: 5. For the CDR3, the DNA is TGTGCCAGCAGCGTAAGACAGGGTACTGAAGCTTTCTTT. This sequence encodes CASSVRQGTEAFF.

This rearrangement joins TRBV4-1 to TRBJ2-1; 8 bases fit TRBD1. With 0 bases clipped from V and 8 bases from J, the junction kept 6 bases outside the gene matches. CDR1 and CDR2 (germline): MGHRA, YSYEKL. CDR3 length equals 15 residues. The CDR3: CASSQEVSGGDEQFF. The CDR3 region has the DNA TGCGCCAGCAGCCAAGAAGTGTCAGGGGGCGATGAGCAGTTCTTC.

J is TRBJ2-7 and V is TRBV4-3; 7 nucleotides line up with TRBD2. The CDR3 is 18 amino acids. Germline CDR1 reads LGHNA; CDR2 reads YSLEER. V was clipped by 0 bases and J by 3 bases; unmatched bases: 14. The CDR3 is CASSQDPPIGGGIYEQYF. CDR3 DNA sequence: TGCGCCAGCAGCCAAGATCCCCCCATTGGCGGGGGAATCTACGAGCAGTACTTC.

The chain carries TRBV5-1 and TRBJ2-7; 7 bases are shared with TRBD1. J lost 3 bases, V lost 0 bases, and 6 bases had no gene match. CDR1 SGHRS and CDR2 YFSETQ come from the germline V gene. This CDR3 has 15 amino acids. CDR3 sequence reads: CASSLGPGTDYEQYF. The CDR3 bases are TGCGCCAGCAGCTTGGGGCCAGGGACAGACTACGAGCAGTACTTC.

The chain links TRBV5-1 to TRBJ2-7; 10 bases fit TRBD1. Trimming removed 4 bases from V and 5 bases from J; junction bases left unmatched: 9. The germline V gene encodes CDR1 SGHRS and CDR2 YFSETQ. The CDR3 runs to 15 residues. Here the CDR3 reads CASSPDRQGANEQYF. CDR3 DNA sequence: TGCGCCAGCAGCCCGGATAGACAGGGGGCCAACGAGCAGTACTTC.

V and J are TRBV5-4 and TRBJ2-7; D may be TRBD2 (5 bases). CDR3 length equals 13 residues. Trimming stripped 0 bases from V and 5 bases from J, with 9 bases between. Germline loops: CDR1 SGHNT, CDR2 YYREEE (reference sequence). The CDR3 DNA reads TGTGCCAGCAGCTTGGTAGGAGGCGACGAGCAGTACTTC. Its translation: CASSLVGGDEQYF.

This chain links TRBV4-1 with TRBJ2-3; 12 bases match TRBD2. The CDR3 contains 16 residues. V lost 4 bases and J lost 1; bases outside the gene matches: 3. Germline loops: CDR1 MGHRA, CDR2 YSYEKL. As DNA, the CDR3 is TGCGCCAGCAGCCGCTCTAGCGGGGGGGGCACAGATACGCAGTATTTT. This gives the protein CASSRSSGGGTDTQYF.

The CDR3 loop reads CASSPGTGTYEQFF. CDR3 sequence (DNA): TGTGCCAGCTCACCAGGGACAGGGACATATGAGCAGTTCTTC. The V gene is TRBV18, the J gene TRBJ2-1; 9 bases are a match to TRBD1. The germline CDR1 and CDR2 sequences are KGHSH and LQKENI. Trimming cost V 2 bases and J 8 bases; bases outside gene matches: 4. CDR3 length equals 14 residues.

This chain joins TRBV12-3 or TRBV12-4 and TRBJ1-5, with a tentative D call TRBD1 (5 bases). This CDR3 comprises 13 residues. With 3 bases removed from V and 10 bases from J, the gap between germline ends came to 13 bases. The chain's CDR3 is CASSFGRASPQHF. In DNA form, the CDR3 reads TGTGCCAGCAGTTTTGGCAGGGCAAGCCCCCAGCATTTT.

The V call is TRBV7-9, the J call TRBJ2-2; D might be TRBD2 (5 bases). Germline V gives CDR1 SEHNR, CDR2 FQNEAQ (reference sequence). The V end lost 2 bases, the J end lost 3 bases, and 19 bases lay between the germline ends. The CDR3 is 18 residues long. For the CDR3, the DNA is TGTGCCAGCAGCTTATCTCGCCGGGGTTCTCTGGACACCGGGGAGCTGTTTTTT. This codes for CASSLSRRGSLDTGELFF.

V is TRBV21-1 and J is TRBJ1-3. TRBV21-1 is assigned pseudogene status. The CDR3 spans 18 residues. CDR3 region: CASSKAVGREVAGNTIYF. CDR3 DNA: TGTGCCAGCAGCAAAGCGGTGGGCAGGGAGGTAGCTGGAAACACCATATATTTT.

The table lists this clone with a few counts. The rearrangement uses TRBV5-1 and TRBJ2-3; D is possibly TRBD2 (7 bases). Germline CDR1 SGHRS, CDR2 YFSETQ. V was pared by 0 bases and J by 0 bases, with 11 bases between. The length of the CDR3 is 16 residues. This chain's CDR3 is CASSLGGGRSTDTQYF. The CDR3 coding sequence is TGCGCCAGCAGCTTGGGCGGGGGCAGAAGCACAGATACGCAGTATTTT.

This clone was counted once. The gene calls are TRBV10-1 and TRBJ2-1; TRBD2 matches at 7 bases. Germline CDR1 is WNHNN and CDR2 is SYGVQD (reference sequence). V was clipped by 6 bases and J by 0 bases; unmatched bases: 11. This CDR3 comprises 17 residues. The CDR3 DNA is TGCGCCAGCAGCCCCTCCAGCGGGGCTAGCTCCTACAATGAGCAGTTCTTC. Amino acid sequence: CASSPSSGASSYNEQFF.

This clone appeared once. The chain is built from TRBV7-2 and TRBJ1-5; 8 positions agree with TRBD1. Trimming cost V 5 bases and J 7 bases; bases outside gene matches: 10. Germline CDR1 SGHTA, CDR2 FQGNSA. The CDR3 sequence is 15 residues long. DNA of the CDR3: TGTGCCAGCAGCCCCGGACAGGGCAGGGGACAGCCCCAGCATTTT. Translation: CASSPGQGRGQPQHF.

CDR3 in amino acids: CSVAVSSYEQYF. CDR3 sequence (DNA): TGCAGCGTTGCCGTGAGCTCCTACGAGCAGTACTTC. J is TRBJ2-7 and V is TRBV29-1, with unresolved D. The CDR3 sequence is 12 residues long. Germline CDR1 SQVTM, CDR2 ANQGSEA. Trimming took 4 bases from V and 0 from J, leaving 7 bases between them.

The genes are TRBV7-2 and TRBJ2-7, with D possibly TRBD2 on 7 matching bases. V shed 2 bases and J shed 6 bases, with 14 bases lying between them. Germline-derived CDR1 and CDR2 are SGHTA and FQGNSA. The length of the CDR3 is 14 residues. The CDR3 spells CASSLYGGPSEQYF. CDR3 bases: TGTGCCAGCAGCTTATACGGGGGGCCCTCCGAGCAGTACTTC.

V gene TRBV5-6 combines with J gene TRBJ1-3; D is unresolved. Germline-derived CDR1 and CDR2 are SGHDT and YYEEEE. V was trimmed by 4 bases and J by 12 bases, leaving 14 bases between them. This CDR3 spans 12 amino acids. CDR3 DNA sequence: TGTGCCAGCAGCCGAGCGGAGCTGGACATATATTTT. It is translated as CASSRAELDIYF.

This clone occurred once. The chain's CDR3 is CASRGRQGLGETQYF. CDR3 in DNA: TGTGCCAGCAGGGGAAGACAGGGCTTGGGGGAGACCCAGTACTTC. The chain has TRBV2 and TRBJ2-5; 7 nucleotides align to TRBD1. Trimming took 6 bases from V and 5 from J; bases not matched to a gene: 12. Looked up from germline, CDR1 is SNHLY and CDR2 is FYNNEI. CDR3 length: 15 amino acids.

This rearrangement joins TRBV2 to TRBJ2-1, with D perhaps matching TRBD1 (5 bases). Trimming cost V 0 bases and J 6 bases, with 21 bases left between them. Germline CDR1 and CDR2: SNHLY and FYNNEI. The CDR3 is 18 amino acids. In DNA form, the CDR3 reads TGTGCCAGCAGTGAAGCGGGGCCAACCCCGTCAATTGCCAATGAGCAGTTCTTC. Amino acid sequence: CASSEAGPTPSIANEQFF.

This chain's CDR3 is CASSRTVVGLAGSSSTDTQYF. Written as DNA, the CDR3 is TGCGCCAGCAGCCGAACCGTAGTGGGACTAGCGGGGAGCTCTAGCACAGATACGCAGTATTTT. The rearrangement links TRBV4-1 to TRBJ2-3; 13 bases line up with TRBD2. The germline V gene has CDR1 MGHRA and CDR2 YSYEKL. V lost 4 bases to trimming and J lost 0 bases; unmatched junction nucleotides: 16. The CDR3 consists of 21 residues.